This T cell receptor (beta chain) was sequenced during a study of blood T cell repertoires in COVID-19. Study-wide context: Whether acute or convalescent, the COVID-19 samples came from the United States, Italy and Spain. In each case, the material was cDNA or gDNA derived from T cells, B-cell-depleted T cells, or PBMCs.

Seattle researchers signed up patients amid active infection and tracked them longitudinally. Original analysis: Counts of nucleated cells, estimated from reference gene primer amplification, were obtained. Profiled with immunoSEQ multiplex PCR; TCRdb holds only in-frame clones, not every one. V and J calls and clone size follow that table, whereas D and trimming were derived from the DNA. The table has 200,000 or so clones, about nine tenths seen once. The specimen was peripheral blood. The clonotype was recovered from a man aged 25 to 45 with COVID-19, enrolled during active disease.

This CDR3 is CASSLEGVPKTEAFF. The CDR3 bases are TGCGCCAGCAGCTTGGAAGGGGTCCCGAAAACTGAAGCTTTCTTT. V usage is TRBV5-1 and J usage is TRBJ1-1, with D perhaps TRBD1 (5 bases). Trimming cost V 0 bases and J 5 bases, with 14 bases left between them. This CDR3 has 15 residues. Germline-derived CDR1 and CDR2 are SGHRS and YFSETQ.